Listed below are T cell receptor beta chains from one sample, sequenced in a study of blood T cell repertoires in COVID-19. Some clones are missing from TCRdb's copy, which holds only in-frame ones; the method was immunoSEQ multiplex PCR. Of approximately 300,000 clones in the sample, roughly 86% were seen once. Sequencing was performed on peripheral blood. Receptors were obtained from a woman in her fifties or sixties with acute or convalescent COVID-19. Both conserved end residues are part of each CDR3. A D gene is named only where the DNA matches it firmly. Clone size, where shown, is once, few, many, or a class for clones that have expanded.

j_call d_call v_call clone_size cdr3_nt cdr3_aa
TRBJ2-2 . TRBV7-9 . TGTGCCAACGAGAAATGGAGCGGGCAGCGTCGCACCGGGGAGCTGTTTTTT CANEKWSGQRRTGELFF
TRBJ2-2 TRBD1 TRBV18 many TGTGCCAGCTCACCCACAGGGGCCGGGGAGCTGTTTTTT CASSPTGAGELFF
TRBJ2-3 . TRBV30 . TGTGCCTGGGGCATAGGGGAAAGGAGAACAGATACGCAGTATTTT CAWGIGERRTDTQYF
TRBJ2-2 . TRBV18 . TGTGCCAGCTCACCATTCAGGCGGCAGGGGTACGGCGGGGAGCTGTTTTTT CASSPFRRQGYGGELFF
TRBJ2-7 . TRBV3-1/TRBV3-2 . TGTGCCAGCAGCCAAGGGGCACTAGCCTACGAGCAGTACTTC CASSQGALAYEQYF
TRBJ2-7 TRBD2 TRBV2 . TGTGCCAGCAGGACGACTAGCGGGAGAGAGCAGTACTTC CASRTTSGREQYF
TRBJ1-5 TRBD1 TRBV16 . TGTGCCAGCAGTCAGGGGGCTGGGCCTAAACGGCCCCAGCATTTT CASSQGAGPKRPQHF
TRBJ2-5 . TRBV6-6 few TGTGCCAGCAGTTACGGCTGGGAGACCCAGTACTTC CASSYGWETQYF
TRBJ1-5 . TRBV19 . TGTGCCAGTAGTATAGATCGTGTTCAGCCCCAGCATTTT CASSIDRVQPQHF
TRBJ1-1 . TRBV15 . TGTGCCACGGAACGGGGTCATGGGGGGACTGAAGCTTTCTTT CATERGHGGTEAFF
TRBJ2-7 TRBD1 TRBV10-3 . TGTGCCATCAGTGACCCGGGACAGGGTTTTTACGAGCAGTACTTC CAISDPGQGFYEQYF
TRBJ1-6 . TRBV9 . TGTGCCAGCAGCGTAGATGAGAAGCCTAATTCACCCCTCCACTTT CASSVDEKPNSPLHF
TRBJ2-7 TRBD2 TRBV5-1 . TGCGCCAGCAGAGAAGGGACTAGCGGCCTCTCCTACGAGCAGTACTTC CASREGTSGLSYEQYF
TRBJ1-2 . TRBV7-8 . TGTGCCAGCAGCTTAGGACAGGTTAGGCATGGCTACACCTTC CASSLGQVRHGYTF
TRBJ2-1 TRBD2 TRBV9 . TGTGCCAGCAGCGGACAGACTAGCGGGAGTTTGGATGAGCAGTTCTTC CASSGQTSGSLDEQFF
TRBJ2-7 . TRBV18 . TGTGCCAGCTCACCCGGGACTCAAGCCTACGAGCAGTACTTC CASSPGTQAYEQYF
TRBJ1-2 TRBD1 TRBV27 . TGTGCCAGCAGTCCTCCCGACAGGGCTTATGGCTACACCTTC CASSPPDRAYGYTF
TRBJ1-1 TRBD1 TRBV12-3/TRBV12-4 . TGTGCCAGCACTCACAGGGGTGGGACTGAAGCTTTCTTT CASTHRGGTEAFF
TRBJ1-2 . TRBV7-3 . TGTGCCAGCAGCCCAACGAGCCGTACAGGGACTGGCTACACCTTC CASSPTSRTGTGYTF
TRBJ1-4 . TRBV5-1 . TGCGCCAGCTCAGGGGAAGGTGGTGAAAAACTGTTTTTT CASSGEGGEKLFF
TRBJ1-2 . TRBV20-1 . TGCAGTGCGAGCTATGGCTACACCTTC CSASYGYTF
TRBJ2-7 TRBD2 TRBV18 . TGTGCCAGCTCACCACTCGTCGGTTCGCGGGGGGAGCAGTACTTC CASSPLVGSRGEQYF
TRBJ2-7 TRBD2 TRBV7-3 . TGTGCCAGCAGCTCGGGACTAGCGTTCAGCGAGCAGTACTTC CASSSGLAFSEQYF
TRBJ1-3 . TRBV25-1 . TGTGCCAGCAGTGCCTCTGATAGCTCTGGAAACACCATATATTTT CASSASDSSGNTIYF
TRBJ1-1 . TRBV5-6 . TGTGCCAGCAGCTTGGTTGACACGGGGGGGAACACTGAAGCTTTCTTT CASSLVDTGGNTEAFF
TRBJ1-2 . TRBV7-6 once TGTGCCAGCAGCTTAGCGGCGGGCCCTAACTATGGCTACACCTTC CASSLAAGPNYGYTF
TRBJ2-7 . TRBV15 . TGTGCCACCAGCAGAGATCGAGGGGGAACCTACGAGCAGTACTTC CATSRDRGGTYEQYF
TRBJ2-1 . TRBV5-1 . TGCGCCAGCAGCTTGATACTAGTTTCCGACAATGAGCAGTTCTTC CASSLILVSDNEQFF
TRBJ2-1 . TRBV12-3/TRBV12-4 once TGTGCCAGCAGTAAAACCACCGCGCCTGAGCAGTTCTTC CASSKTTAPEQFF
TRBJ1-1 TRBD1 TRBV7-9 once TGTGCCAGCAGCGGGACAGGGTCGGATTTAGCTTTCTTT CASSGTGSDLAFF
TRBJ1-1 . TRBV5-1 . TGCGCCAGCAGCTTGGGATCGGGTCCCTCGACGGCTTTCTTT CASSLGSGPSTAFF
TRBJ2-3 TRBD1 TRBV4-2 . TGTGCCAGCAGCCAAGGGACAGGGGCAGATACGCAGTATTTT CASSQGTGADTQYF
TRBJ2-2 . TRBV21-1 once TGTGCCAGCAGCAAACCCAAGGCGGGAGGCCCCCTTAACACCGGGGAGCTGTTTTTT CASSKPKAGGPLNTGELFF
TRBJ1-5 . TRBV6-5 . TGTGCCAGCAGCCGGGACTCTCTGGGCAATCAGCCCCAGCATTTT CASSRDSLGNQPQHF
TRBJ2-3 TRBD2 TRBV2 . TGTGCCAGCAGTGACGGGAGGCCCCCAAATACGCAGTATTTT CASSDGRPPNTQYF
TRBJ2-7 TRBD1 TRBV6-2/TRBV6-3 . TGTGCCAGCAGTTACTGGACAGGGAACTACGAGCAGTACTTC CASSYWTGNYEQYF